The sequence of this T cell receptor (beta chain) was determined in a study of OX40 agonist ivuxolimab in advanced cancers. Points from the study as a whole: There was clonal expansion of CD4+ and CD8+ blood T cells by week 6 at 0.1 to 3.0 mg/kg. CD8+ T cells (on average) carried more expanded clones than CD4+ T cells.

This clone was counted between two and nine times. Its antigen is undetermined. The germline CDR1 and CDR2 sequences are LNHNV and YYDKDF (reference sequence). The V end was cut by 3 bases, the J end by 8 bases, with 17 bases between. CDR3 length equals 14 residues. Method: immunoSEQ multiplex PCR; TCRdb's copy keeps in-frame clones and lacks some. The top ten clones hold about 5.9% of a sample with 75,000 to 80,000 clones, 80% to 90% of them seen once. The sequence derives from an adult with an advanced solid tumor such as melanoma, head and neck, liver or kidney cancer. Sequences were derived from CD4+ or CD8+ T cells sorted from blood, sampled in a trial of the OX40 agonist ivuxolimab. This chain uses TRBV15 with TRBJ2-7; D is undetermined. CDR3: CATSSTVDRRQQYF. In DNA form, the CDR3 reads TGTGCCACCAGCAGTACTGTTGACCGGCGGCAGCAGTACTTC.